This T cell receptor (beta chain) is from a study of metastatic and nonmetastatic thyroid tumors. On this clone itself: The germline gene is not matched at one end of the junction; a read error may be the cause.

The CDR3 consists of 15 residues. CDR1 is MNHNS, CDR2 SASEGT, per germline. Treatment of any kind had been given to no patient before thyroid surgery. TCRdb re-called the PCR reads via MiXCR. The repertoire holds 40,000 to 50,000 clones, about 4.2% seen once, with over 9% in the top ten. This TCR came from a female donor with papillary thyroid cancer or a benign thyroid nodule (not recorded which). Some clones in this sample may be carry-over from other donors' samples. The chain couples TRBV6-1 to TRBJ2-7, with D perhaps assigned TRBD1 or TRBD2 (6 bases each). The specimen was blood. The CDR3, as DNA: TGTGCCAGCAGTGAAAAGTACGGGGGCTCCTACGATCAGTACTTC. The encoded protein is CASSEKYGGSYDQYF.